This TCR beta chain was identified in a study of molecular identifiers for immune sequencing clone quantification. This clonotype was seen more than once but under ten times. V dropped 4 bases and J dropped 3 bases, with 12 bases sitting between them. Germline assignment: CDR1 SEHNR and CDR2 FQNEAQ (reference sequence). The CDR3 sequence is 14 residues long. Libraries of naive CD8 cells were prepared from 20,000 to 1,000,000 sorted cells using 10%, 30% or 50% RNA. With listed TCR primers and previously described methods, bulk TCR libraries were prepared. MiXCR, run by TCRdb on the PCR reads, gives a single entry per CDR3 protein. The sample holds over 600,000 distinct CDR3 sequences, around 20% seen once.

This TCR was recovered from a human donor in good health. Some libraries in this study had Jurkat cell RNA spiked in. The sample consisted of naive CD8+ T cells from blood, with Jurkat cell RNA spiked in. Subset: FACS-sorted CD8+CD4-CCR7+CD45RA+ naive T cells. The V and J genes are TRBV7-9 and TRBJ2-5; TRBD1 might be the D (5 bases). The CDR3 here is CASSSPTEKETQYF. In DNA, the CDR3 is TGTGCCAGCAGCTCACCGACAGAAAAAGAGACCCAGTACTTC.